The subject of this entry is one T cell receptor beta chain. Its antigen is unidentified. Clones were read by immunoSEQ multiplex PCR, and TCRdb kept only the in-frame ones, dropping some. The sample includes roughly 150,000 clones, roughly 88% seen only once; the top ten take approximately 5.1%. The data originate from a study of Ad26.COV2.S vaccination and SARS-CoV-2 variants. V dropped 5 bases and J dropped 4 bases, with 15 bases sitting between them. Germline assignment: CDR1 LNHDA and CDR2 SQIVND (reference sequence). The CDR3 consists of 15 residues. General observations from the study: The study found similar non-spike TCR breadth in vaccine and placebo recipients. People given the vaccine had a wider spike-specific TCR breadth than placebo recipients did. Overall T cell responses may have been underestimated by the analyses of TCR breadth and depth. Reportedly, spike-specific CD8+ and CD4+ T cell responses achieved substantial breadth once vaccination had taken place.

The rearrangement joins TRBV19 to TRBJ2-1; possibly TRBD1 or TRBD2 for D (5 bases each). This specimen was peripheral blood, taken after recovery from COVID-19. The clonotype originates from a human donor who had recovered from COVID-19. CDR3 bases: TGTGCCAGTAGTGCCCCCGGGACGGCGTACAATGAGCAGTTCTTC. Translated: CASSAPGTAYNEQFF.